The 27 T cell receptor beta chains listed next were all sequenced from one sample in a study of CD8 T cells in ankylosing spondylitis. Findings and limits, study-wide: A TCR beta motif of roughly 8 highly homologous variants seemed to mark ankylosing spondylitis blood.

MiXCR was run by TCRdb on the 5' RACE reads, yielding one entry per CDR3 protein. The table records some 240,000 distinct CDR3 sequences, about 7.3% of them present only once. Antigens for these TCRs are unknown. Sequenced material: blood, either unsorted or a sorted T cell fraction (not recorded which). Receptors were obtained from a male donor with ankylosing spondylitis.

As concerns this clonotype: This may be a read error, as it is one base from a much larger clone. V is TRBV5-1 and J is TRBJ2-7; the match to TRBD2 covers 7 bases. Germline CDR1 reads SGHRS; CDR2 reads YFSETQ. The CDR3 consists of 14 residues. The ends lost 4 bases at V and 1 base at J; junction bases unmatched: 5. The CDR3 DNA follows: TGCGCCAGCAGCGGCCGACTAGCTTCCTACGAGCAGTACTTC. This codes for CASSGRLASYEQYF.

This clonotype appeared many times. The chain recombines TRBV7-9 with TRBJ2-1; D unclear. Deletions cut 5 bases from V and 2 bases from J, with 7 bases between. Germline V gives CDR1 SEHNR, CDR2 FQNEAQ (reference sequence). The CDR3 is 13 amino acids. The CDR3 loop is CASSLDAYNEQFF. DNA for the CDR3: TGTGCCAGCAGCCTGGACGCCTACAATGAGCAGTTCTTC. Variable domain in full (rest from reference TRBV7-9 and TRBJ2-1): DTGVSQNPRHKITKRGQNVTFRCDPISEHNRLYWYRQTLGQGPEFLTYFQNEAQLEKSRLLSDRFSAERPKGSFSTLEIQRTEQGDSAMYLCASSLDAYNEQFFGPGTRLTVL.

This clonotype has just a few counts. The gene calls are TRBV7-2 and TRBJ1-5; 8 bases align to TRBD1. This CDR3 comprises 15 residues. Germline loops: CDR1 SGHTA, CDR2 FQGNSA. Germline trimming cut 6 bases from V and 1 base from J; bases unmatched to any gene: 5. CDR3 sequence: CASRQGAMSNQPQHF. The CDR3 nucleotides read TGTGCCAGCAGGCAGGGGGCGATGAGCAATCAGCCCCAGCATTTT.

The chain combines TRBV27 with TRBJ1-2; D call uncertain. CDR1 is MNHEY, CDR2 SMNVEV, per germline (reference sequence). The CDR3 has 13 residues. With 3 bases removed from V and 0 bases from J, the gap between germline ends came to 5 bases. CDR3 bases: TGTGCCAGCAGTTTCGCGGCTAACTATGGCTACACCTTC. Residues: CASSFAANYGYTF.

This clonotype was observed at least ten times. The V call is TRBV5-1, the J call TRBJ2-1; D call uncertain. V dropped 2 bases and J dropped 4 bases, with 7 bases sitting between them. The V gene's germline CDR1 is SGHRS and CDR2 YFSETQ. The CDR3 spans 13 residues. CDR3 DNA sequence: TGCGCCAGCAGCTTCGTGGGTTACAATGAGCAGTTCTTC. Translated: CASSFVGYNEQFF.

This clonotype was observed a handful of times. J is TRBJ2-1 and V is TRBV7-2; 11 bases are a match to TRBD2. The V and J ends lost 3 bases and 6 bases, in that order; junction bases with no gene match: 4. CDR3 length: 15 amino acids. Per the germline V gene, CDR1 is SGHTA and CDR2 is FQGNSA. The CDR3 region has the DNA TGTGCCAGCAGCTTTAGCGGGAGGGCCCTCAATGAGCAGTTCTTC. It codes for CASSFSGRALNEQFF.

The sample holds many counts of this clonotype. V gene TRBV5-1 combines with J gene TRBJ1-1; unclear D gene. The germline V gene has CDR1 SGHRS and CDR2 YFSETQ. V lost 3 bases to trimming and J lost 4 bases, with 10 bases between them. The CDR3 length is 13 residues. CDR3 amino acids: CASSWALSTEAFF. CDR3 DNA sequence: TGCGCCAGCAGCTGGGCGTTGAGCACTGAAGCTTTCTTT.

The chain uses TRBV28 and TRBJ2-3; 10 nucleotides agree with TRBD2. CDR1 MDHEN and CDR2 SYDVKM come from the germline V gene. The trim removed 7 bases at V and 4 bases at J, leaving 8 bases unmatched. The CDR3 runs 15 residues. The CDR3 DNA follows: TGTGCCAGCACCCCTCTAGCGGGGGCCTCAGATACGCAGTATTTT. It codes for CASTPLAGASDTQYF.

This clonotype was detected many times. The chain carries TRBV10-3 and TRBJ1-1, with TRBD1 as a possible D gene (5 bases). The CDR3 covers 14 residues. Germline lookup yields CDR1 ENHRY and CDR2 SYGVKD. Trimming took off 4 bases at V and 6 bases at J, with 15 bases between the two ends. The chain's CDR3 is CAISARDPFPEAFF. The CDR3 DNA reads TGTGCCATCAGTGCCCGGGACCCTTTCCCTGAAGCTTTCTTT.

This clonotype was seen ten or more times. The rearrangement uses TRBV11-2 and TRBJ2-2; the D gene is possibly TRBD2 (5 bases). The V and J ends lost 3 bases and 6 bases respectively, with 5 bases between them. Germline-derived CDR1 and CDR2 are SGHAT and FQNNGV. The CDR3 runs 12 residues. The CDR3 DNA reads TGTGCCAGCAGCTTGCGGGCCGGGGAGCTGTTTTTT. Amino acids: CASSLRAGELFF.

This clonotype was observed at least ten times. V gene TRBV11-2 combines with J gene TRBJ2-4; D ambiguous. The germline V and J ends were trimmed by 0 bases and 5 bases, with 11 bases remaining between them. Germline-derived CDR1 and CDR2 are SGHAT and FQNNGV. CDR3 length equals 15 residues. The DNA of the CDR3 is TGTGCCAGCAGCTTAGACTTCAGTCCCCAAAACATTCAGTACTTC. As protein: CASSLDFSPQNIQYF.

This clonotype was counted between two and nine times. V is TRBV18 and J is TRBJ2-4; a weak D match, TRBD1 (6 bases). V dropped 3 bases and J dropped 2 bases, with 14 bases sitting between them. From germline, CDR1 is KGHSH and CDR2 LQKENI. The CDR3 sequence is 16 residues long. CDR3 bases: TGTGCCAGCTCACCGACACAGGGATACTCCAAAAACATTCAGTACTTC. It translates to CASSPTQGYSKNIQYF.

This clonotype showed up many times. This chain joins TRBV4-1 and TRBJ2-7, with 7 bases lining up with TRBD1. The CDR3 length is 15 residues. The V gene end was trimmed by 2 bases and the J gene end by 3 bases; junction bases not matched to a gene: 7. Per the germline V gene, CDR1 is MGHRA and CDR2 is YSYEKL. CDR3 sequence reads: CASSQTGDTIYEQYF. The CDR3 region has the DNA TGCGCCAGCAGCCAAACAGGGGATACTATCTACGAGCAGTACTTC.

In its sample, this clonotype was seen many times. The gene calls are TRBV29-1 and TRBJ2-1; TRBD2 matches 8 bases. From germline, CDR1 is SQVTM and CDR2 ANQGSEA. This CDR3 is 15 amino acids long. J gave up 7 bases and V 5 bases, and 13 bases lay outside the gene matches. The CDR3 spells CSVFGTSSSGNEQFF. The DNA of the CDR3 is TGCAGCGTTTTCGGGACAAGTTCTAGCGGGAATGAGCAGTTCTTC.

The chain links TRBV20-1 to TRBJ2-7; D unclear. Looked up from germline, CDR1 is DFQATT and CDR2 is SNEGSKA (reference sequence). This CDR3 is 14 amino acids long. V was shortened by 2 bases and J by 3 bases, with 14 bases between the two germline ends. DNA for the CDR3: TGCAGTGCTAGAACGGTTCGGCCGGTCTACGAGCAGTACTTC. This codes for CSARTVRPVYEQYF.

Ten or more counts support this clonotype. The CDR3 loop is CASSPQTWTGFSEKLFF. The CDR3 DNA sequence: TGTGCCAGCAGCCCTCAGACATGGACGGGATTTTCGGAAAAACTGTTTTTT. The chain has TRBV3-1 and TRBJ1-4, with D uncertain. CDR3 length: 17 amino acids. CDR1 and CDR2 from the germline V gene are LGHDT and YNNKEL (reference sequence). V was clipped by 4 bases and J by 8 bases, with 23 bases between them.

This clonotype was observed a few times. CDR3 protein: CASRLRQGGKNTEAFF. The CDR3 nucleotides are TGTGCCAGCAGACTCAGACAGGGGGGAAAGAACACTGAAGCTTTCTTT. The chain uses TRBV2 and TRBJ1-1, with 9 bases aligning to TRBD1. Germline lookup yields CDR1 SNHLY and CDR2 FYNNEI. With V trimmed by 6 bases and J by 1 base, 9 bases remained unmatched. The CDR3 is 16 amino acids.

The table lists this clonotype with many counts. This sequence joins TRBV19 and TRBJ2-2, with TRBD2 identical over 10 bases. With V trimmed by 3 bases and J by 0 bases, 4 bases remained unmatched. The CDR3 runs to 17 residues. CDR1 and CDR2 (germline): LNHDA, SQIVND (reference sequence). CDR3 in DNA: TGTGCCAGTAGTATTTTGGGACTAGCGCCGAACACCGGGGAGCTGTTTTTT. Translation: CASSILGLAPNTGELFF.

This clonotype was counted at least ten times. The chain joins TRBV27 to TRBJ2-7, with D perhaps TRBD1 or TRBD2 (5 bases each). CDR1 is MNHEY and CDR2 is SMNVEV in the germline V gene (reference sequence). Trimming left V 5 bases short and J 2 bases short, with 10 bases between. This CDR3 has 13 amino acids. CDR3 DNA: TGTGCCAGCAGTCAGGGACCACCCTACGAGCAGTACTTC. This gives the protein CASSQGPPYEQYF.

The chain employs TRBV2 and TRBJ2-7; 9 bases fit TRBD1. Looked up from germline, CDR1 is SNHLY and CDR2 is FYNNEI. V shed 4 bases, J shed 2 bases, and the junction held 6 bases outside the gene matches. The CDR3 extends over 15 amino acids. This CDR3 reads CASSARTGVAYEQYF. For the CDR3, the DNA is TGTGCCAGCAGTGCCCGGACAGGGGTTGCCTACGAGCAGTACTTC. The complete variable domain, with remaining parts taken from reference TRBV2 and TRBJ2-7, reads EPEVTQTPSHQVTQMGQEVILRCVPISNHLYFYWYRQILGQKVEFLVSFYNNEISEKSEIFDDQFSVERPDGSNFTLKIRSTKLEDSAMYFCASSARTGVAYEQYFGPGTRLTVT.

A remark on this clonotype: Given a much more abundant clone one base away, this may be a read error. The V gene is TRBV6-6, the J gene TRBJ1-1; D is undetermined. The CDR3 is 12 amino acids. Per germline, CDR1 MNHNY and CDR2 SVGAGI (reference sequence). As DNA, the CDR3 is TGTGCCAGCACACCGATGAACACTGAAGCTATCTTT. It yields the protein CASTPMNTEAIF.

This clonotype was recorded at least ten times. The chain joins TRBV6-5 to TRBJ2-1; either TRBD1 or TRBD2 may fit D (6 bases each). Germline assignment: CDR1 MNHEY and CDR2 SVGAGI. The CDR3 has 14 amino acids. Trimming stripped 4 bases from V and 8 bases from J, with 15 bases between. The CDR3 loop is CASSFRGLIDEQFF. For the CDR3, the DNA is TGTGCCAGCAGTTTTCGGGGGCTAATCGATGAGCAGTTCTTC.

This clonotype was detected many times. The chain has TRBV28 and TRBJ2-7; D gene unclear. The germline V and J ends were trimmed by 1 base and 6 bases, with 10 bases remaining between them. The V gene's germline CDR1 is MDHEN and CDR2 SYDVKM. CDR3 length: 13 residues. The CDR3 sequence is CASSLLYGREQYF. In DNA form, the CDR3 reads TGTGCCAGCAGTTTATTGTATGGGCGCGAGCAGTACTTC.

There are many counts of this clonotype. The V call is TRBV12-3 or TRBV12-4, the J call TRBJ1-2, with D tentatively TRBD1 (6 bases). CDR3 length: 14 residues. Trimming pared 5 bases from V and 4 bases from J, leaving 14 bases between. As DNA, the CDR3 is TGTGCCAGCAGTGCCACAGGGAGGAGCTATGGCTACACCTTC. Residues: CASSATGRSYGYTF.

This clonotype came up many times. This rearrangement joins TRBV15 to TRBJ2-2; D is perhaps TRBD1 (6 bases). The CDR3 totals 18 residues. Germline loops: CDR1 LNHNV, CDR2 YYDKDF (reference sequence). Between the trimmed V and J ends, which lost 2 bases and 2 bases, there was a span of 18 bases. This CDR3 is CATSRHSPRGFNTGELFF. CDR3 nucleotides: TGTGCCACCAGCAGACATAGTCCGAGGGGGTTCAACACCGGGGAGCTGTTTTTT. The entire variable domain, with the rest obtained from reference TRBV15 and TRBJ2-2, is as follows: DAMVIQNPRYQVTQFGKPVTLSCSQTLNHNVMYWYQQKSSQAPKLLFHYYDKDFNNEADTPDNFQSRRPNTSFCFLDIRSPGLGDTAMYLCATSRHSPRGFNTGELFFGEGSRLTVL.

The V and J genes are TRBV7-9 and TRBJ2-2; 8 nucleotides match TRBD1. J gave up 4 bases and V 5 bases, and 9 bases lay outside the gene matches. The germline CDR1 and CDR2 sequences are SEHNR and FQNEAQ (reference sequence). The length of the CDR3 is 16 residues. The CDR3 here is CASSTGQGSSTGELFF. The CDR3 DNA sequence: TGTGCCAGCAGCACCGGACAGGGCAGTTCCACCGGGGAGCTGTTTTTT. Full variable domain (rest looked up from reference TRBV7-9 and TRBJ2-2): DTGVSQNPRHKITKRGQNVTFRCDPISEHNRLYWYRQTLGQGPEFLTYFQNEAQLEKSRLLSDRFSAERPKGSFSTLEIQRTEQGDSAMYLCASSTGQGSSTGELFFGEGSRLTVL.

This clonotype showed up just a few times. The chain employs TRBV10-3 and TRBJ2-5, with 10 bases that match TRBD1. The CDR3 totals 14 residues. The germline CDR1 and CDR2 sequences are ENHRY and SYGVKD. The trim removed 8 bases at V and 3 bases at J, leaving 6 bases unmatched. This chain's CDR3 is CAIGRDRGKETQYF. The CDR3 bases are TGTGCCATCGGCCGGGACAGGGGTAAAGAGACCCAGTACTTC.